Listed below are T cell receptor beta chains from one sample, sequenced in a study of blood T cell repertoires in COVID-19. Sequencing used immunoSEQ multiplex PCR; TCRdb keeps in-frame clones, though not all of them. The table shows approximately 230,000 clones, with about 88% occurring only once. The sequencing input was peripheral blood. The source of these receptors is a woman between 40 and 50 years old who had recovered from COVID-19. CDR3s include the opening cysteine and the closing phenylalanine or tryptophan. D genes are given only for firm matches. Only some rows state a clone size, as once, few, many or a class for expanded clones.

j_call,clone_size,v_call,d_call,cdr3_nt,cdr3_aa
TRBJ2-3,-,TRBV5-1,TRBD1,TGCGCCAGCAGTCCGGGACAGGGGGCCCTAATTAGCACAGATACGCAGTATTTT,CASSPGQGALISTDTQYF
TRBJ2-5,-,TRBV11-2,TRBD2,TGTGCCAGCAGCTTAGATCTAGCGGGGGGCCAGGGGGCCCAGTACTTC,CASSLDLAGGQGAQYF
TRBJ1-1,-,TRBV29-1,-,TGCAGCGTTCAGTCGCTGAACGAAGCTTTCTTT,CSVQSLNEAFF
TRBJ1-4,-,TRBV19,-,TGTGCCAGTAGTATAATAGCGGAAGGCGGGAAACTGTTTTTT,CASSIIAEGGKLFF
TRBJ2-1,-,TRBV7-6,TRBD1,TGTGCCAGCAGCTTAGCGTGGACAGGGTCTGGCAATGAGCAGTTCTTC,CASSLAWTGSGNEQFF
TRBJ2-5,few,TRBV4-3,-,TGCGCCAGCAGCCAAGCGGGCAGGGGGAGGGAGACCCAGTACTTC,CASSQAGRGRETQYF
TRBJ2-1,-,TRBV19,-,TGTGCCAGTAGGAGGGTGCCGTACAATGAGCAGTTCTTC,CASRRVPYNEQFF
TRBJ1-2,-,TRBV28,-,TGTGCCAGCAGCGACAGGCCCTATGGCTACACCTTC,CASSDRPYGYTF
TRBJ1-1,-,TRBV19,-,TGTGCCAGTAGTATAGCATCAGGGCTGAGGAACACTGAAGCTTTCTTT,CASSIASGLRNTEAFF
TRBJ2-2,-,TRBV5-1,-,TGCGCCAGCAGCGGTCCAGGGGCGAACACCGGGGAGCTGTTTTTT,CASSGPGANTGELFF
TRBJ2-5,once,TRBV5-1,-,TGCGCCAGCAGCCGTTCAATCTACAGGGAAGGAGAGACCCAGTACTTC,CASSRSIYREGETQYF
TRBJ2-1,once,TRBV7-2,-,TGTGCCAGCAGCTTAACCCCGAGGTCTAGCTCCTACAATGAGCAGTTCTTC,CASSLTPRSSSYNEQFF
TRBJ1-2,-,TRBV5-1,TRBD1,TGCGCCAGCAGCGTGATCGACAGGGAGCGGGGCTACACCTTC,CASSVIDRERGYTF
TRBJ2-2,few,TRBV19,TRBD2,TGTGCCAGTAGTAAAAGGACTAGCGGGAACACCGGGGAGCTGTTTTTT,CASSKRTSGNTGELFF
TRBJ2-5,-,TRBV4-1,-,TGCGCCAGCAGCCCGGGGGGCCTTCGGGAGACCCAGTACTTC,CASSPGGLRETQYF
TRBJ2-1,few,TRBV2,-,TGTGCCAGCGGCCGGGACTCCGCCAACTACAATGAGCAGTTCTTC,CASGRDSANYNEQFF
TRBJ2-3,once,TRBV19,-,TGTGCCAGTAGTCCACGGACAACAGATACGCAGTATTTT,CASSPRTTDTQYF
TRBJ2-7,-,TRBV7-2,TRBD1,TGTGCCAGCAGCTCAGACACAAACCGGGACAGTAGAAACGAGCAGTACTTC,CASSSDTNRDSRNEQYF
TRBJ2-5,-,TRBV7-3,-,TGTGCCAGCAGCTTAGTTCACACAGGGACGGGGCGTGCGACCCAGTACTTC,CASSLVHTGTGRATQYF
TRBJ2-3,-,TRBV6-7,-,TGTGCCAGCAGCCTGTGGGGGGGGGCAATGACAGATACGCAGTATTTT,CASSLWGGAMTDTQYF
TRBJ2-1,once,TRBV27,TRBD2,TGTGCCAGCAGTTTTTGGGTCCCGGGGGGGGCAAGTGAGCAGTTCTTC,CASSFWVPGGASEQFF
TRBJ2-7,-,TRBV28,-,TGTGCCAGCAGTTTAATAAGCAGGGCTATCGAGCAGTACTTC,CASSLISRAIEQYF
TRBJ1-2,-,TRBV10-2,-,TGCGCCAGCAGTACCGTCCGCGACAGCACCAACTATGGCTACACCTTC,CASSTVRDSTNYGYTF
TRBJ2-7,-,TRBV30,-,TGTGCCTGGGCCGAGGATATATTCTACGAGCAGTACTTC,CAWAEDIFYEQYF
TRBJ1-4,-,TRBV19,-,TGTGCCAGTAAGGGCGGGGTCCTGACTAATGAAAAACTGTTTTTT,CASKGGVLTNEKLFF
TRBJ2-3,-,TRBV24-1,-,TGTGCCACCAGTGACCCTACCCGGCAGGTTAGCACAGATACGCAGTATTTT,CATSDPTRQVSTDTQYF
TRBJ2-3,-,TRBV6-4,TRBD2,TGTGCCGGCAGTGAGGGGACTAGCGGGGGCCCAGATACGCAGTATTTT,CAGSEGTSGGPDTQYF
TRBJ1-4,-,TRBV7-2,-,TGTGCCAGCAGCTTTCCAGGGGTTTCTGGAGAAAAACTGTTTTTT,CASSFPGVSGEKLFF
TRBJ1-1,-,TRBV2,-,TGTGCCAGCAGTTTAGGTCGGGAAACTGAAGCTTTCTTT,CASSLGRETEAFF
TRBJ2-7,-,TRBV5-1,-,TGCGCCAGCAGCTCGGCCCTGAGGGGGGAGCAGTACTTC,CASSSALRGEQYF
TRBJ1-5,-,TRBV19,TRBD1,TGTGCCAGCGGGACAGGGGTCTTTAGCAATCAGCCCCAGCATTTT,CASGTGVFSNQPQHF
TRBJ2-7,-,TRBV19,TRBD2,TGTGCCAGTAGTTTACGGACTAGCGGGAGTACGGGCGAGCAGTACTTC,CASSLRTSGSTGEQYF
TRBJ2-1,-,TRBV2,TRBD2,TGTGCCAGCAGTGAGCTACTCATTGGAGGGACTAGCGTAGGCAATGAGCAGTTCTTC,CASSELLIGGTSVGNEQFF
TRBJ2-7,-,TRBV6-6,-,TGTGCCAGCAGTTACGACAGGCGTTCCTACGAGCAGTACTTC,CASSYDRRSYEQYF
TRBJ2-1,-,TRBV15,TRBD1,TGTGCCACCTCCCCCAGGGGGAACTACAATGAGCAGTTCTTC,CATSPRGNYNEQFF
TRBJ2-1,-,TRBV27,-,TGTGCCAGCAGCCAAAGGTATGGGGGCGATGAGCAGTTCTTC,CASSQRYGGDEQFF
TRBJ1-5,-,TRBV19,-,TGTGCCAGTAACCCAGGACAGACTCTTAATCAGCCCCAGCATTTT,CASNPGQTLNQPQHF
TRBJ2-5,-,TRBV24-1,-,TGTGCCACCGCTGTCCGGGAGACCCAGTACTTC,CATAVRETQYF
TRBJ1-3,-,TRBV3-1/TRBV3-2,-,TGTGCCAGCAGCCGAAGGGGGTCTGGAAACACCATATATTTT,CASSRRGSGNTIYF